The T cell receptor beta chain described here comes from a study of breast tumors, draining lymph nodes, adjacent tissues. Findings and caveats of the study: Tumor TCR diversity was below lymph nodes but above nontumor tissue. Data fit most tumor T cells coming from lymph node, expanding in tumor. Data only fit, rather than demonstrated, lymph node origin of most tumor T cells.

TCRdb recomputed calls from the multiplex PCR reads with MiXCR, one row per CDR3 protein. Here the sample spans 180,000 or so distinct CDR3 sequences, 30% to 40% being singletons. This clonotype has a handful of counts. Its antigen remains unidentified. V was clipped by 1 base and J by 3 bases, with 18 bases between them. The CDR3 is 17 amino acids. The germline V gene encodes CDR1 SGHKS and CDR2 YYEKEE (reference sequence). Axillary draining lymph nodes of breast cancer patients supplied the node samples. The sequenced sample consisted of axillary lymph node tissue. This sequence joins TRBV5-5 and TRBJ2-3; perhaps TRBD2 as D (5 bases). This clonotype was obtained from a female donor with breast cancer. Some clones in this sample may be carry-over from other donors' samples. The CDR3 sequence is CASSLSPPGPGTDTQYF. The CDR3 nucleotides are TGTGCCAGCAGCTTGTCCCCCCCCGGGCCGGGAACAGATACGCAGTATTTT.